Listed here are 28 T cell receptor beta chains from one sample, sequenced in a study of cytomegalovirus exposure and HLA in healthy donors. TCRdb keeps only in-frame clones here, not all; method: immunoSEQ multiplex PCR. The sample comprises some 120,000 clones, more than 95% of which are singletons, and less than 2% rests with the top ten. The specimen was PBMCs. These receptor sequences come from a man aged 18 to 35 in good health and CMV-seronegative.

This clone was seen more than once but under ten times. The chain uses TRBV9 and TRBJ1-1; 8 bases are shared with TRBD1. Germline V gene sequence: CDR1 SGDLS, CDR2 YYNGEE. The trim removed 4 bases at V and 4 bases at J, leaving 6 bases unmatched. This CDR3 is 14 amino acids long. The CDR3 here is CASSKGQGITEAFF. CDR3 coding DNA: TGTGCCAGCAGCAAAGGACAGGGAATCACTGAAGCTTTCTTT.

The chain joins TRBV19 to TRBJ2-7, with TRBD1 matching over 10 bases. The V gene's germline CDR1 is LNHDA and CDR2 SQIVND (reference sequence). J gave up 3 bases and V 4 bases, and 6 bases lay outside the gene matches. The CDR3 contains 15 residues. CDR3: CASSTTGGINYEQYF. The CDR3 DNA is TGTGCCAGTAGTACGACAGGGGGCATCAACTACGAGCAGTACTTC.

The chain recombines TRBV2 with TRBJ1-1, with D possibly TRBD1 on 6 matching bases. Looked up from germline, CDR1 is SNHLY and CDR2 is FYNNEI. CDR3 length: 11 amino acids. In nucleotides, the CDR3 is TGTGCGAGGGGGGGGAACACTGAAGCTTTCTTT. Protein product: CARGGNTEAFF.

This clone was observed a handful of times. This chain links TRBV1 with TRBJ2-7; the D segment call TRBD2 is taken from the table without a DNA check. TRBV1 is annotated as a pseudogene. This CDR3 region has 17 residues. In DNA form, the CDR3 reads TGCACCAGCAGCCAAGCTGAGACTAGCGGGACGGGCCACGAGCAGTACTTC. Translation: CTSSQAETSGTGHEQYF.

J is TRBJ2-2 and V is TRBV4-1; D unresolved. The V and J ends lost 3 bases and 1 base respectively, with 9 bases between them. The germline V gene has CDR1 MGHRA and CDR2 YSYEKL. This CDR3 comprises 15 residues. The CDR3 loop reads CASSQSPLNTGELFF. The CDR3 nucleotides are TGCGCCAGCAGCCAGAGCCCCCTGAACACCGGGGAGCTGTTTTTT.

The chain combines TRBV9 with TRBJ2-5, with 7 bases identical to TRBD2. CDR3 length: 13 amino acids. Germline V gene data show CDR1 as SGDLS and CDR2 as YYNGEE. V shed 7 bases, J shed 0 bases, and the junction held 3 bases outside the gene matches. The DNA of the CDR3 is TGTGCCAGCGGGAGGGAAAACCAAGAGACCCAGTACTTC. It specifies CASGRENQETQYF.

V and J are TRBV9 and TRBJ2-1, with D possibly being TRBD2 (7 bases). Trimming removed 4 bases at V and 5 bases at J, with 16 bases between. Germline CDR1 is SGDLS and CDR2 is YYNGEE. This CDR3 spans 15 amino acids. In DNA form, the CDR3 reads TGTGCCAGCAGCCTAGGGGGGAGGGACAACAATGAGCAGTTCTTC. Protein: CASSLGGRDNNEQFF.

This clone has just one count. The chain couples TRBV6-1 to TRBJ2-1; D remains ambiguous. The V end lost 3 bases, the J end lost 0 bases, and 12 bases lay between the germline ends. The germline V gene encodes CDR1 MNHNS and CDR2 SASEGT. The CDR3 contains 16 residues. The DNA of the CDR3 is TGTGCCAGCAGTGAGGAGCGCCGGAGCTCCTACAATGAGCAGTTCTTC. Its protein is CASSEERRSSYNEQFF.

V is TRBV7-2 and J is TRBJ2-7; possible D gene TRBD2, 5 bases. Germline lookup yields CDR1 SGHTA and CDR2 FQGNSA. Trimming took 1 base from V and 2 from J, leaving 15 bases between them. CDR3 length: 16 residues. In DNA, the CDR3 is TGTGCCAGCAGCTTAGTGTATTCTCGGGATGCCTACGAGCAGTACTTC. It encodes CASSLVYSRDAYEQYF.

The count of this clone is one. CDR3 region: CASSQTGLQNYGYTF. Here the CDR3 DNA reads TGCGCCAGCAGCCAAACGGGACTCCAGAACTATGGCTACACCTTC. V usage is TRBV4-3 and J usage is TRBJ1-2; perhaps TRBD1 as D (5 bases). Trimming pared 2 bases from V and 2 bases from J, leaving 12 bases between. This CDR3 is built from 15 residues. Germline CDR1 reads LGHNA; CDR2 reads YSLEER.

CDR3 loop: CAILISDTGELFF. In nucleotides, the CDR3 is TGTGCCATTTTAATCAGCGACACCGGGGAGCTGTTTTTT. The V call is TRBV19, the J call TRBJ2-2; D not resolved. The CDR3 covers 13 residues. Germline assignment: CDR1 LNHDA and CDR2 SQIVND (reference sequence). Between the trimmed V and J ends, which lost 10 bases and 3 bases, there was a span of 12 bases. The full variable domain, with the rest looked up from reference TRBV19 and TRBJ2-2, is DGGITQSPKYLFRKEGQNVTLSCEQNLNHDAMYWYRQDPGQGLRLIYYSQIVNDFQKGDIAEGYSVSREKKESFPLTVTSAQKNPTAFYLCAILISDTGELFFGEGSRLTVL.

This sequence joins TRBV7-9 and TRBJ2-7; D is possibly TRBD2 (6 bases). Germline CDR1 and CDR2: SEHNR and FQNEAQ (reference sequence). The ends were cut back, 5 bases at V and 3 bases at J, with 11 bases in the middle. This CDR3 comprises 13 residues. The CDR3 protein is CASSARGDYEQYF. Here the CDR3 DNA reads TGTGCCAGCAGCGCACGCGGGGACTACGAGCAGTACTTC.

The V call is TRBV7-6, the J call TRBJ1-1, with 9 nucleotides matching TRBD1. CDR3 length: 17 residues. V shed 1 base, J shed 5 bases, and the junction held 11 bases outside the gene matches. CDR1 and CDR2 (germline): SGHVS, FNYEAQ. In DNA form, the CDR3 reads TGTGCCAGCAGCTTAGTTGGGGGTACAGGGGGCATTACTGAAGCTTTCTTT. Protein: CASSLVGGTGGITEAFF.

This rearrangement joins TRBV27 to TRBJ1-2; tentatively, D is TRBD1 (6 bases). The CDR3 is 15 residues long. Trimming took 5 bases from V and 0 from J, leaving 13 bases between them. Germline-derived CDR1 and CDR2 are MNHEY and SMNVEV (reference sequence). The CDR3 coding sequence is TGTGCCAGCAGTATAGACAGGAATACTAACTATGGCTACACCTTC. Translation: CASSIDRNTNYGYTF.

The chain links TRBV5-5 to TRBJ2-1; 8 bases line up with TRBD2. The CDR3 is made up of 17 amino acids. V dropped 0 bases and J dropped 7; count of bases not matched to a gene: 12. Germline V gives CDR1 SGHKS, CDR2 YYEKEE (reference sequence). The CDR3 is CASSLGTSGTLGNEQFF. The CDR3 coding sequence is TGTGCCAGCAGCTTGGGAACTAGCGGCACACTTGGGAATGAGCAGTTCTTC.

CDR3 sequence (DNA): TGCGCCAGCAGCTTGGCAGGGGCTCCAACTAATGAAAAACTGTTTTTT. Protein sequence: CASSLAGAPTNEKLFF. The chain recombines TRBV5-1 with TRBJ1-4, with TRBD1 as a possible D gene (6 bases). V lost 0 bases, J lost 0 bases, and 9 bases lay in between. From germline, CDR1 is SGHRS and CDR2 YFSETQ. This CDR3 has 16 amino acids.

The chain employs TRBV25-1 and TRBJ2-1, with TRBD2 identical over 9 bases. The CDR3 runs to 17 residues. From germline, CDR1 is MGHDK and CDR2 SYGVNS. Unmatched junction bases numbered 5, after V lost 2 bases and J lost 0 bases. Here the CDR3 DNA reads TGTGCCAGCAGTGAACCCCTAGCGGGGAGCTCCTACAATGAGCAGTTCTTC. It translates to CASSEPLAGSSYNEQFF.

The DNA of the CDR3 is TGTGCCAGCAGCTCCGGGACAGCCACCTACGAGCAGTACTTC. Translating it yields CASSSGTATYEQYF. The chain recombines TRBV11-3 with TRBJ2-7; 7 nucleotides match TRBD1. The CDR3 is 14 amino acids. V shed 4 bases, J shed 2 bases, and the junction held 5 bases outside the gene matches. Germline CDR1 is SGHNT and CDR2 is YENEEA.

This rearrangement joins TRBV10-1 to TRBJ2-7; 7 bases fit TRBD2. The CDR3 extends over 15 amino acids. The trim removed 4 bases at V and 0 bases at J, leaving 6 bases unmatched. Germline values: CDR1 WNHNN, CDR2 SYGVQD (reference sequence). In DNA form, the CDR3 reads TGCGCCAGCAGTGGGACTAGTACCATCTCCTACGAGCAGTACTTC. Protein product: CASSGTSTISYEQYF.

The chain recombines TRBV29-1 with TRBJ2-5; a possible D gene is TRBD2 (5 bases). Trimming cost V 0 bases and J 6 bases, with 14 bases left between them. The CDR3 is made up of 14 amino acids. In germline, CDR1 is SQVTM, CDR2 ANQGSEA. The CDR3 DNA sequence: TGCAGCGTTGAAGATCTTCGTGGGGAGAAGACCCAGTACTTC. It specifies CSVEDLRGEKTQYF.

The CDR3 DNA follows: TGTGCCAGCAGTCAAGGGACTGGGCAGTACTTC. This sequence encodes CASSQGTGQYF. The chain recombines TRBV6-5 with TRBJ2-7, with D possibly matching TRBD2 (6 bases). The CDR3 has 11 amino acids. The ends were cut back, 5 bases at V and 9 bases at J, with 11 bases in the middle. Germline-derived CDR1 and CDR2 are MNHEY and SVGAGI.

The chain uses TRBV4-3 and TRBJ1-4; TRBD1 is a possible D gene (5 bases). The length of the CDR3 is 15 residues. Germline CDR1 reads LGHNA; CDR2 reads YSLEER. Trimming took 0 bases from V and 2 from J, leaving 7 bases between them. CDR3 region: CASSQDPGTNEKLFF. The CDR3 DNA is TGCGCCAGCAGCCAAGACCCAGGGACTAATGAAAAACTGTTTTTT.

The chain joins TRBV5-6 to TRBJ2-7, with D unresolved. Germline CDR1 is SGHDT and CDR2 is YYEEEE. Trimming removed 4 bases from V and 6 bases from J, with 11 bases in between. The CDR3 loop spans 12 amino acids. The CDR3 region is CASSAPTGEQYF. In DNA form, the CDR3 reads TGTGCCAGCAGCGCCCCGACTGGCGAGCAGTACTTC.

This chain connects TRBV5-6 to TRBJ1-5; 9 bases are a match to TRBD1. J gave up 6 bases and V 4 bases, and 2 bases lay outside the gene matches. CDR3 length equals 13 residues. Per the germline V gene, CDR1 is SGHDT and CDR2 is YYEEEE. DNA for the CDR3: TGTGCCAGCAGCACGGACAGGGGTCAGCCCCAGCATTTT. Translated: CASSTDRGQPQHF.

CDR3 bases: TGCGCCAGCAGCTTGGTTCCCCTCCAGGGGGCGAAGACCCAGTACTTC. Translated, it gives CASSLVPLQGAKTQYF. The gene calls are TRBV5-1 and TRBJ2-5; the match to TRBD1 covers 8 bases. The V gene's germline CDR1 is SGHRS and CDR2 YFSETQ. Unmatched junction bases numbered 10, after V lost 0 bases and J lost 6 bases. This CDR3 has 16 amino acids.

The J gene is TRBJ2-5, the V gene TRBV6-1; 14 bases map to TRBD2. With 4 bases clipped from V and 4 bases from J, the junction kept 5 bases outside the gene matches. The CDR3 totals 16 residues. From germline, CDR1 is MNHNS and CDR2 SASEGT. In nucleotides, the CDR3 is TGTGCCAGCAGTGGGGGACTAGCGGGAGTAAGAGAGACCCAGTACTTC. Its translation: CASSGGLAGVRETQYF.

Points on this clone: Other DNA sequences in the same sample also yield this CDR3. The chain links TRBV7-9 to TRBJ2-1; 10 positions match TRBD2. Germline V gene lookup returns CDR1 SEHNR and CDR2 FQNEAQ (reference sequence). The CDR3 has 15 amino acids. V lost 1 base, J lost 7 bases, and 4 bases stayed unmatched. CDR3 loop: CASSLVVAGGNEQFF. CDR3 nucleotides: TGTGCCAGCAGCTTAGTGGTAGCGGGGGGAAATGAGCAGTTCTTC.

This chain uses TRBV28 with TRBJ2-7, with a weak D call TRBD1 (5 bases). Germline V gene data show CDR1 as MDHEN and CDR2 as SYDVKM. The V end was cut by 5 bases, the J end by 7 bases, with 12 bases between. The CDR3 extends over 12 amino acids. CDR3 sequence: CASSRGVGEQYF. CDR3 bases: TGTGCCAGCAGTAGGGGTGTGGGTGAGCAGTACTTC. Full variable domain (rest looked up from reference TRBV28 and TRBJ2-7): DVKVTQSSRYLVKRTGEKVFLECVQDMDHENMFWYRQDPGLGLRLIYFSYDVKMKEKGDIPEGYSVSREKKERFSLILESASTNQTSMYLCASSRGVGEQYFGPGTRLTVT.